The 15 T cell receptor beta chains below were found in one sample sequenced in a study of memory CD4+ T cells and cytomegalovirus serostatus. The sort gate was single viable CD3+CD4+CD8-CD45RO+ cells for memory CD4+ T cells. The protocol was immunoSEQ multiplex PCR, while the TCRdb copy is restricted to in-frame clones and leaves out a portion. The sample shows about 60,000 clones, 80% of them seen only once. The sample comprised memory CD4+ T cells from blood. These receptor sequences come from an adult in good health and CMV-seronegative. Some clones in this sample may be carry-over from other donors' samples.

V and J are TRBV5-1 and TRBJ2-5; possible D gene TRBD2, 6 bases. This CDR3 contains 14 residues. V was pared by 4 bases and J by 2 bases, with 12 bases between. Germline-derived CDR1 and CDR2 are SGHRS and YFSETQ. The CDR3 protein is CASSIQAGQETQYF. Here the CDR3 DNA reads TGCGCCAGCAGCATCCAGGCGGGACAAGAGACCCAGTACTTC. The full variable domain, in which reference TRBV5-1 and TRBJ2-5 provide the parts outside the CDR3, is KAGVTQTPRYLIKTRGQQVTLSCSPISGHRSVSWYQQTPGQGLQFLFEYFSETQRNKGNFPGRFSGRQFSNSRSEMNVSTLELGDSALYLCASSIQAGQETQYFGPGTRLLVL.

This clone was seen many times. This sequence joins TRBV9 and TRBJ1-2; D gene ambiguous. The germline CDR1 and CDR2 sequences are SGDLS and YYNGEE. With 0 bases removed from V and 1 base from J, the gap between germline ends came to 7 bases. The CDR3 spans 14 residues. CDR3 in amino acids: CASSVGSYNYGYTF. DNA for the CDR3: TGTGCCAGCAGCGTAGGCAGTTATAACTATGGCTACACCTTC. The whole variable domain, remainder taken from reference TRBV9 and TRBJ1-2, is DSGVTQTPKHLITATGQRVTLRCSPRSGDLSVYWYQQSLDQGLQFLIQYYNGEERAKGNILERFSAQQFPDLHSELNLSSLELGDSALYFCASSVGSYNYGYTFGSGTRLTVV.

The chain combines TRBV5-1 with TRBJ1-1; D uncertain. The germline V and J ends were trimmed by 3 bases and 0 bases, with 18 bases remaining between them. The V gene's germline CDR1 is SGHRS and CDR2 YFSETQ. The CDR3 is 17 residues long. The CDR3 sequence is CASSSRPREFMNTEAFF. The CDR3 region has the DNA TGCGCCAGCAGCTCCCGTCCTCGGGAATTCATGAACACTGAAGCTTTCTTT.

The J gene is TRBJ1-1, the V gene TRBV11-1, with D maybe TRBD1 (5 bases). The CDR3 contains 17 residues. Germline V gives CDR1 SGHAT, CDR2 FQDESV (reference sequence). Trimming removed 2 bases from V and 2 bases from J, with 18 bases in between. CDR3 nucleotides: TGTGCCAGCAGCTTAAGGTATACGGGACTCATAAACACTGAAGCTTTCTTT. Its protein product is CASSLRYTGLINTEAFF.

CDR3: CASSPPQGAGGEKLFF. DNA for the CDR3: TGCGCCAGCAGCCCACCTCAGGGGGCCGGAGGAGAAAAACTGTTTTTT. The chain recombines TRBV5-1 with TRBJ1-4; 8 bases fit TRBD1. This CDR3 region has 16 residues. V lost 4 bases to trimming and J lost 8 bases; unmatched junction nucleotides: 13. CDR1 and CDR2 from the germline V gene are SGHRS and YFSETQ.

The gene calls are TRBV5-1 and TRBJ2-7, with TRBD2 matching over 9 bases. The CDR3 sequence is 14 residues long. V gave up 4 bases and J gave up 6 bases; unmatched junction bases: 8. CDR1 and CDR2 (germline): SGHRS, YFSETQ. The CDR3, as DNA: TGCGCCAGCAGCGGGGGCGGGAGGGCCGTCGAGCAGTACTTC. This codes for CASSGGGRAVEQYF. The variable domain in full, with the rest retrieved from reference TRBV5-1 and TRBJ2-7, is KAGVTQTPRYLIKTRGQQVTLSCSPISGHRSVSWYQQTPGQGLQFLFEYFSETQRNKGNFPGRFSGRQFSNSRSEMNVSTLELGDSALYLCASSGGGRAVEQYFGPGTRLTVT.

Concerning this clone: This likely comes from a read error, as the CDR3 has no conserved phenylalanine or tryptophan at its end. The DNA is left out, because the CDR3 cannot be placed on it with certainty; the CDR3 is given as TCRdb lists it. The chain combines TRBV28 with TRBJ2-3; the table's D call of TRBD2 was not tested on the DNA. 15 amino acids form the CDR3, both terminal residues included. The V gene's germline CDR1 is MDHEN and CDR2 SYDVKM. CDR3: CASTIHPSGAQTQYP.

V is TRBV6-1 and J is TRBJ2-2, with a possible D match to TRBD1 (6 bases). V lost 1 base to trimming and J lost 1 base, with 7 bases between them. Germline V gives CDR1 MNHNS, CDR2 SASEGT. This CDR3 has 15 amino acids. The CDR3 bases are TGTGCCAGCAGTGAAGGAGGGGGGAACACCGGGGAGCTGTTTTTT. As protein: CASSEGGGNTGELFF.

This clone was recorded a few times. The rearrangement joins TRBV7-2 to TRBJ2-3; D gene unclear. The V and J ends lost 6 bases and 6 bases respectively, with 13 bases between them. Per germline, CDR1 SGHTA and CDR2 FQGNSA. The CDR3 spans 13 residues. The CDR3, as DNA: TGTGCCAGCAGTCGTAATGGTGGGGATACGCAGTATTTT. It specifies CASSRNGGDTQYF.

The chain employs TRBV15 and TRBJ2-7; 11 positions match TRBD1. Germline V gene sequence: CDR1 LNHNV, CDR2 YYDKDF (reference sequence). The junction had 2 bases not matched to a gene; V was cut back by 3 bases and J by 4 bases. CDR3 size: 14 residues. CDR3 nucleotides: TGTGCCACCAGCAGGGGACAGGGGGGTTACGAGCAGTACTTC. Translated: CATSRGQGGYEQYF. The variable domain in full, completed from reference TRBV15 and TRBJ2-7, reads DAMVIQNPRYQVTQFGKPVTLSCSQTLNHNVMYWYQQKSSQAPKLLFHYYDKDFNNEADTPDNFQSRRPNTSFCFLDIRSPGLGDTAMYLCATSRGQGGYEQYFGPGTRLTVT.

V is TRBV5-1 and J is TRBJ2-1; D not resolved. Trimming removed 0 bases from V and 7 bases from J, with 5 bases in between. The CDR3 covers 12 residues. CDR1 is SGHRS, CDR2 YFSETQ, per germline. CDR3 region: CASSLDLNEQFF. CDR3 bases: TGCGCCAGCAGCTTGGACCTGAATGAGCAGTTCTTC.

V is TRBV28 and J is TRBJ2-7; perhaps TRBD2 as D (5 bases). The V and J ends lost 2 bases and 10 bases respectively, with 12 bases between them. The CDR3 is made up of 12 amino acids. Germline CDR1 is MDHEN and CDR2 is SYDVKM. The CDR3 sequence is CASSLVEDRQYF. The CDR3 region has the DNA TGTGCCAGCAGTTTAGTGGAGGACCGCCAGTACTTC.

This clone was counted between two and nine times. The rearrangement joins TRBV7-9 to TRBJ2-3; 8 nucleotides agree with TRBD2. The CDR3 runs 16 residues. Per germline, CDR1 SEHNR and CDR2 FQNEAQ (reference sequence). V shed 1 base, J shed 2 bases, and the junction held 5 bases outside the gene matches. CDR3 sequence: CASSLVAGGLTDTQYF. The CDR3 coding sequence is TGTGCCAGCAGCTTAGTGGCGGGAGGTCTCACAGATACGCAGTATTTT.

The chain joins TRBV10-3 to TRBJ2-5; no definite D call. Trimming removed 3 bases at V and 2 bases at J, with 4 bases between. The CDR3 is made up of 12 amino acids. Germline CDR1 reads ENHRY; CDR2 reads SYGVKD. The CDR3 protein is CAISDRQETQYF. The CDR3 DNA is TGTGCCATCAGTGACCGTCAAGAGACCCAGTACTTC.

There are a few counts of this clone. The rearrangement uses TRBV7-2 and TRBJ2-5, with 9 bases identical to TRBD2. CDR3 length equals 15 residues. V lost 7 bases and J lost 7; bases outside the gene matches: 13. Germline V gives CDR1 SGHTA, CDR2 FQGNSA. DNA of the CDR3: TGTGCCAGCAACCTAATAGCGGGAGAGGGGGGGACCCAGTACTTC. Its translation is CASNLIAGEGGTQYF. Using reference TRBV7-2 and TRBJ2-5 for the parts outside the CDR3, the full variable domain is GAGVSQSPSNKVTEKGKDVELRCDPISGHTALYWYRQSLGQGLEFLIYFQGNSAPDKSGLPSDRFSAERTGGSVSTLTIQRTQQEDSAVYLCASNLIAGEGGTQYFGPGTRLLVL.